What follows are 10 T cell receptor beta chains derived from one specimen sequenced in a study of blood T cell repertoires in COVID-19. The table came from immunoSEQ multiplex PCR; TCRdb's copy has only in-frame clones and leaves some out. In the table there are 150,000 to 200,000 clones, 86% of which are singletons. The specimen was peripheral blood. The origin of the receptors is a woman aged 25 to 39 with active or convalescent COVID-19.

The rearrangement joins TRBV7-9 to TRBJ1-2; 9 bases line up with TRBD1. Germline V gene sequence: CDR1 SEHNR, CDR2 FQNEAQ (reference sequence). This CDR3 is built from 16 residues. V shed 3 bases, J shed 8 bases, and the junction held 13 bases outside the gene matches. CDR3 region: CASSLDRGWQVSGYTF. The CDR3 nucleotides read TGTGCCAGCAGCTTGGACAGGGGTTGGCAGGTGAGCGGCTACACCTTC.

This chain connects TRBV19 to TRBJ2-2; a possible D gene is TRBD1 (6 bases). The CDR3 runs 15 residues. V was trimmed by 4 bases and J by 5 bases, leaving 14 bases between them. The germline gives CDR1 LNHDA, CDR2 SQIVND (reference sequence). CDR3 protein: CASSSLAGQTGELFF. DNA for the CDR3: TGTGCCAGTAGTAGTCTCGCCGGACAGACCGGGGAGCTGTTTTTT.

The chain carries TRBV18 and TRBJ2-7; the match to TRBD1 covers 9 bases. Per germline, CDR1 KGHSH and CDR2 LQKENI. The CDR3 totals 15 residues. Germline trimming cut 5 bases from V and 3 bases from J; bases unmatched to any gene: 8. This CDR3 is CASSTRGQGFYEQYF. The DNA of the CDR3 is TGTGCCAGCTCAACGAGGGGACAGGGATTCTACGAGCAGTACTTC.

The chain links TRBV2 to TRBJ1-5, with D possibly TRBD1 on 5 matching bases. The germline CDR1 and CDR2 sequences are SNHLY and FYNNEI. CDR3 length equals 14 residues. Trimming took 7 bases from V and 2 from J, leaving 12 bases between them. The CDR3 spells CASTRTTRNQPQHF. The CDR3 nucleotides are TGTGCCAGCACCCGGACAACCCGCAATCAGCCCCAGCATTTT. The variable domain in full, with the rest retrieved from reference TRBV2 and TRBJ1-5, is EPEVTQTPSHQVTQMGQEVILRCVPISNHLYFYWYRQILGQKVEFLVSFYNNEISEKSEIFDDQFSVERPDGSNFTLKIRSTKLEDSAMYFCASTRTTRNQPQHFGDGTRLSIL.

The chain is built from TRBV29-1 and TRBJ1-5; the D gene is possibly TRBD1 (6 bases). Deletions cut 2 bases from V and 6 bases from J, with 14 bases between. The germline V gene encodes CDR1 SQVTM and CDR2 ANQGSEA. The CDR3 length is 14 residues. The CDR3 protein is CSVEMAGVGQPQHF. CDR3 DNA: TGCAGCGTTGAAATGGCAGGGGTGGGTCAGCCCCAGCATTTT.

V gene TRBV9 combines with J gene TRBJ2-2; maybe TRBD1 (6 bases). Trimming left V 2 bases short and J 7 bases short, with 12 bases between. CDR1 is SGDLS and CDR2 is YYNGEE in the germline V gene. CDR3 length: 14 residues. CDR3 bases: TGTGCCAGCAGCGTTGGGACATCAAACGGGGAGCTGTTTTTT. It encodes CASSVGTSNGELFF.

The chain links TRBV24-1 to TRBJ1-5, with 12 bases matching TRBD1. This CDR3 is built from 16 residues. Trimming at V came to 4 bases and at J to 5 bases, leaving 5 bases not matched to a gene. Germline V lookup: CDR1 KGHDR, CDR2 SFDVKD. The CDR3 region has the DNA TGTGCCACCAGTGACCGCGGGACAGGGGGCTATCAGCCCCAGCATTTT. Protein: CATSDRGTGGYQPQHF.

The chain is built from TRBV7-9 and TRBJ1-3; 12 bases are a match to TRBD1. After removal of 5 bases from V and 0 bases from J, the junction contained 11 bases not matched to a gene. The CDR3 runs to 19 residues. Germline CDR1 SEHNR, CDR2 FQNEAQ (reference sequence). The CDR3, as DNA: TGTGCCAGCAGCCCGCGGGACAGGGGGCCTTTCCTCTCTGGAAACACCATATATTTT. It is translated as CASSPRDRGPFLSGNTIYF.

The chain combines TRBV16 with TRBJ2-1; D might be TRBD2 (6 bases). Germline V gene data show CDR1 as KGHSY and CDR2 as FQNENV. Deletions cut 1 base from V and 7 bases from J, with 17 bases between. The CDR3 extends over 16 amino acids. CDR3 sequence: CASSQLSLAPNNEQFF. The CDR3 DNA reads TGTGCCAGCAGCCAATTGAGCCTAGCGCCGAATAATGAGCAGTTCTTC.

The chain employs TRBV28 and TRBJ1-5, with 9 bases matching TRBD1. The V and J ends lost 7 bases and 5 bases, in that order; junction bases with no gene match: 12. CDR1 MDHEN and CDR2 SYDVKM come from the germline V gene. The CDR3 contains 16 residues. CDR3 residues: CASISSGQGSYQPQHF. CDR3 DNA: TGTGCCAGCATCTCTTCGGGACAGGGATCCTATCAGCCCCAGCATTTT. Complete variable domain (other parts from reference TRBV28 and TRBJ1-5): DVKVTQSSRYLVKRTGEKVFLECVQDMDHENMFWYRQDPGLGLRLIYFSYDVKMKEKGDIPEGYSVSREKKERFSLILESASTNQTSMYLCASISSGQGSYQPQHFGDGTRLSIL.